This T cell receptor (beta chain) is drawn from a study of low-dose radiotherapy and immunotherapy resistance in tumors. Noted time point: after trial treatment. The treatment here: LDRT plus nivolumab, ipilimumab, low-dose cyclophosphamide and aspirin (RACIN trial). CDR1 and CDR2 (germline): SGHDN, FVKESK. The CDR3 is 16 amino acids. Trimming took 1 base from V and 2 from J, leaving 13 bases between them. For amplifying TCRs, the PCR ran for approximately 18 cycles with Phusion, which was used together with a constant-region primer and the adapter on the V primers. From the reads, TCRdb called clonotypes with MiXCR, one entry per CDR3 protein. The profile shows around 57,000 distinct CDR3 sequences, around 34% of them singletons.

This sequence originates from a male donor with rectosigmoid adenocarcinoma. Source: PBMCs, taken after low-dose radiotherapy plus immunotherapy. The chain has TRBV14 and TRBJ2-3; D is undetermined. Here the CDR3 DNA reads TGTGCCAGCAGCCAAGCCGTCCTTACGGCCACAGATACGCAGTATTTT. It specifies CASSQAVLTATDTQYF.